This T cell receptor (beta chain) was profiled in a study of CD8 T cells in ankylosing spondylitis. Each CDR3 protein is one row after TCRdb ran MiXCR on the 5' RACE reads. This table holds about 250,000 distinct CDR3 sequences, roughly 32% found once. Trimming removed 4 bases from V and 0 bases from J, with 13 bases in between. Germline CDR1 LGHNA, CDR2 YNFKEQ. This CDR3 comprises 16 residues. Sequencing was performed on blood, either unsorted or a sorted T cell fraction (not recorded which). This clonotype was sampled from a male donor with ankylosing spondylitis or in good health (not recorded which). The chain joins TRBV4-2 to TRBJ2-1; D is ambiguous. The CDR3 is CASSPAVLSSYNEQFF. The DNA for the CDR3 is TGTGCCAGCAGCCCAGCTGTCCTGAGCTCCTACAATGAGCAGTTCTTC.